Each of the 12 T cell receptor beta chains below was sequenced from the same sample in a study of T cells in narcolepsy. Here immunoSEQ multiplex PCR was the method, and the copy in TCRdb shows in-frame clones only, minus some. The table lists 2,500 or so clones, approximately 24% of them singletons. The antigens for these receptors are not known. The specimen sequenced was cultured CD4+ T cells from cerebrospinal fluid. Receptors originate from a human donor with narcolepsy.

The gene calls are TRBV5-4 and TRBJ1-5; no clear D gene. The CDR3 contains 12 residues. Germline CDR1 is SGHNT and CDR2 is YYREEE (reference sequence). V shed 2 bases and J shed 2 bases, with 2 bases lying between them. Here the CDR3 reads CASSFGNQPQHF. The CDR3 nucleotides are TGTGCCAGCAGCTTTGGCAATCAGCCCCAGCATTTT.

This clone has just a few counts. The V call is TRBV11-3, the J call TRBJ1-4; TRBD1 might be the D (5 bases). This CDR3 has 16 residues. V was shortened by 5 bases and J by 7 bases, with 20 bases between the two germline ends. Per the germline V gene, CDR1 is SGHNT and CDR2 is YENEEA. The CDR3 spells CASSPGVGAPGEKLFF. The CDR3 nucleotides are TGTGCCAGCAGCCCAGGAGTTGGGGCGCCGGGTGAAAAACTGTTTTTT.

The chain has TRBV6-1 and TRBJ2-7; the match to TRBD2 covers 7 bases. The CDR3 totals 11 residues. V lost 6 bases, J lost 5 bases, and 1 base stayed unmatched. Germline V CDR1 and CDR2: MNHNS, SASEGT. The CDR3 DNA is TGTGCCAGCAGCCGGGGGGACGAGCAGTACTTC. Protein sequence: CASSRGDEQYF.

The chain employs TRBV7-1 and TRBJ2-7; 12 bases match TRBD2. Being an ORF, TRBV7-1 has a function that is uncertain. The J segment lost 3 bases and the V segment lost 4 bases, leaving 4 bases of the junction unmatched. This CDR3 region has 15 residues. The CDR3 coding sequence is TGTGCCAGCAGCTTAGGACTAGCGGGGAACTACGAGCAGTACTTC. This codes for CASSLGLAGNYEQYF.

Concerning this clone itself: This is likely an artifact of a read error, given a far larger clone one base away. The gene calls are TRBV5-4 and TRBJ2-7, with a weak D call TRBD2 (6 bases). CDR1 and CDR2 (germline): SGHNT, YYREEE (reference sequence). Trimming left V 7 bases short and J 4 bases short, with 18 bases between. The CDR3 has 14 amino acids. The CDR3 sequence is CASGRGSGKYEQYF. The CDR3 nucleotides are TGTGCCAGCGGCCGGGGGTCGGGGAAATACGAGCAGTACTTC.

Note on this clone: This likely came from a read error, as a far larger clone is one base away. The genes are TRBV5-6 and TRBJ2-2; 9 positions match TRBD1. Germline lookup yields CDR1 SGHDT and CDR2 YYEEEE. The CDR3 is 16 amino acids. CDR3 sequence reads: CATSLRGTGRTGELFF. For the CDR3, the DNA is TGTGCCACCAGCTTGAGGGGGACAGGGAGAACCGGGGAGCTGTTTTTT. The full variable domain, in which reference TRBV5-6 and TRBJ2-2 provide the parts outside the CDR3, is DAGVTQSPTHLIKTRGQQVTLRCSPKSGHDTVSWYQQALGQGPQFIFQYYEEEERQRGNFPDRFSGHQFPNYSSELNVNALLLGDSALYLCATSLRGTGRTGELFFGEGSRLTVL.

Notes on this clone: Possible read error: a much larger clone is one base away. The J gene is TRBJ1-1, the V gene TRBV5-1, with 12 positions matching TRBD1. CDR1 is SGHRS and CDR2 is YFSETQ in the germline V gene. The CDR3 has 17 amino acids. CDR3 amino acids: CGSSGGQGAVSATEAFF. In nucleotides, the CDR3 is TGCGGCAGCAGCGGGGGACAGGGGGCTGTCTCGGCCACTGAAGCTTTCTTT.

As concerns this clone: Since a far larger clone is one base different, this is likely a read error. The chain couples TRBV6-1 to TRBJ1-2; D is unresolved. This CDR3 has 12 residues. Trimming removed 4 bases from V and 4 bases from J, with 7 bases in between. CDR1 and CDR2 (germline): MNHNS, SASEGT. This CDR3 is CASSVVGYGYTF. The CDR3 DNA reads TGTGCCAGCAGTGTAGTGGGCTATGGCTACACCTTC.

This clone was detected a few times. CDR3 sequence: CASSLASAGGSDEQFF. Here the CDR3 DNA reads TGTGCCAGCAGCTTAGCCTCAGCGGGGGGATCGGATGAGCAGTTCTTC. V is TRBV7-2 and J is TRBJ2-1, with 9 positions matching TRBD2. Trimming cost V 0 bases and J 8 bases; bases outside gene matches: 8. The CDR3 consists of 16 residues. CDR1 and CDR2 from the germline V gene are SGHTA and FQGNSA.

J is TRBJ2-7 and V is TRBV6-8; the D is unclear. The germline gives CDR1 MNHGY, CDR2 SAAAGT. This CDR3 has 15 amino acids. V dropped 5 bases and J dropped 4 bases, with 18 bases sitting between them. CDR3 amino acids: CASSKQQLGSYEQYF. The CDR3 nucleotides are TGTGCCAGCAGTAAACAGCAACTGGGGTCGTACGAGCAGTACTTC.

V and J are TRBV7-9 and TRBJ2-1; unclear D gene. Trimming took off 4 bases at V and 6 bases at J, with 10 bases between the two ends. The CDR3 is made up of 13 amino acids. Per germline, CDR1 SEHNR and CDR2 FQNEAQ (reference sequence). As DNA, the CDR3 is TGTGCCAGCAGCTGGAAGGGCCTCAATGAGCAGTTCTTC. It encodes CASSWKGLNEQFF.

By share, this clone ranks as medium-sized. The V call is TRBV4-3, the J call TRBJ1-4; D uncertain. CDR3 length equals 15 residues. The germline gives CDR1 LGHNA, CDR2 YSLEER. Trimming took off 1 base at V and 10 bases at J, with 16 bases between the two ends. In nucleotides, the CDR3 is TGCGCCAGCAGCCAAGCCCCGACCCGGGATGCAAAACTGTTTTTT. Protein sequence: CASSQAPTRDAKLFF.